These 9 T cell receptor beta chains originate from one sample sequenced in a study of T cell responses to AZD1222 COVID-19 vaccine. TCRdb's copy holds only in-frame clones and misses some; the assay was immunoSEQ multiplex PCR. The sample has over 110,000 clones; approximately 94% are singletons. This material consisted of peripheral blood, taken on day 0 of AZD1222 vaccination. The receptors were gathered from an adult in good health.

The chain recombines TRBV10-1 with TRBJ2-6; possible D gene TRBD2, 5 bases. Germline CDR1 reads WNHNN; CDR2 reads SYGVQD (reference sequence). V was pared by 3 bases and J by 4 bases, with 10 bases between. The CDR3 is 15 amino acids. The CDR3 DNA is TGCGCCAGCAGTGACGGGGTTCTGGGGGCCAACGTCCTGACTTTC. Its protein is CASSDGVLGANVLTF.

The chain couples TRBV10-3 to TRBJ1-2, with 8 bases aligning to TRBD1. Trimming at V came to 7 bases and at J to 3 bases, leaving 4 bases not matched to a gene. The V gene's germline CDR1 is ENHRY and CDR2 SYGVKD. CDR3 length: 13 residues. The CDR3 here is CAINGQGYYGYTF. The DNA of the CDR3 is TGTGCCATCAACGGACAGGGATACTATGGCTACACCTTC.

V is TRBV5-1 and J is TRBJ2-2; 7 bases map to TRBD2. The trim removed 4 bases at V and 3 bases at J, leaving 6 bases unmatched. The CDR3 is made up of 15 amino acids. Germline CDR1 and CDR2: SGHRS and YFSETQ. The CDR3 coding sequence is TGCGCCAGCAGCGCGGGGGATCGGGACACCGGGGAGCTGTTTTTT. Amino acid sequence: CASSAGDRDTGELFF.

The chain recombines TRBV3-1 (or the pseudogene TRBV3-2) with TRBJ1-2; no clear D. Germline CDR1 is LGHDT and CDR2 is YNNKEL (reference sequence). The CDR3 consists of 14 residues. Trimming removed 0 bases at V and 6 bases at J, with 11 bases between. CDR3 nucleotide sequence: TGTGCCAGCAGCCAAGATGGGGAGCTCCATGGCTACACCTTC. This gives the protein CASSQDGELHGYTF.

V and J are TRBV4-1 and TRBJ1-5, with D unclear. The ends were cut back, 0 bases at V and 4 bases at J, with 7 bases in the middle. Germline CDR1 and CDR2: MGHRA and YSYEKL. The CDR3 is 14 amino acids. The CDR3 DNA sequence: TGCGCCAGCAGCCAAGATTGGGATAATCAGCCCCAGCATTTT. The encoded protein is CASSQDWDNQPQHF.

This chain links TRBV4-3 with TRBJ1-2; 7 bases are shared with TRBD1. Losses at the gene ends were 3 bases for V and 1 base for J; bases not matched to a gene: 8. Germline CDR1 and CDR2: LGHNA and YSLEER. The CDR3 is 16 residues long. CDR3 sequence reads: CASSQGDRDSNYGYTF. The DNA for the CDR3 is TGCGCCAGCAGCCAGGGGGACCGGGACAGTAACTATGGCTACACCTTC.

The J gene is TRBJ2-1, the V gene TRBV27, with no clear D. V lost 10 bases and J lost 0, with 19 bases in between. CDR3 size: 16 residues. In germline, CDR1 is MNHEY, CDR2 SMNVEV (reference sequence). CDR3 sequence reads: CATQYVWPTSYNEQFF. The DNA for the CDR3 is TGTGCCACCCAATACGTCTGGCCCACCTCCTACAATGAGCAGTTCTTC.

This chain links TRBV10-2 with TRBJ1-1, with D hard to call. Germline lookup yields CDR1 WSHSY and CDR2 SAAADI. Trimming removed 0 bases at V and 0 bases at J, with 5 bases between. This CDR3 spans 14 amino acids. The CDR3 loop is CASSESPMNTEAFF. The DNA for the CDR3 is TGCGCCAGCAGTGAGTCCCCCATGAACACTGAAGCTTTCTTT.

The chain employs TRBV25-1 and TRBJ2-5, with D unclear. Per the germline V gene, CDR1 is MGHDK and CDR2 is SYGVNS. The CDR3 loop spans 13 amino acids. The ends were cut back, 0 bases at V and 4 bases at J, with 6 bases in the middle. CDR3: CASSEYVAETQYF. The CDR3 coding sequence is TGTGCCAGCAGTGAATACGTGGCAGAGACCCAGTACTTC.